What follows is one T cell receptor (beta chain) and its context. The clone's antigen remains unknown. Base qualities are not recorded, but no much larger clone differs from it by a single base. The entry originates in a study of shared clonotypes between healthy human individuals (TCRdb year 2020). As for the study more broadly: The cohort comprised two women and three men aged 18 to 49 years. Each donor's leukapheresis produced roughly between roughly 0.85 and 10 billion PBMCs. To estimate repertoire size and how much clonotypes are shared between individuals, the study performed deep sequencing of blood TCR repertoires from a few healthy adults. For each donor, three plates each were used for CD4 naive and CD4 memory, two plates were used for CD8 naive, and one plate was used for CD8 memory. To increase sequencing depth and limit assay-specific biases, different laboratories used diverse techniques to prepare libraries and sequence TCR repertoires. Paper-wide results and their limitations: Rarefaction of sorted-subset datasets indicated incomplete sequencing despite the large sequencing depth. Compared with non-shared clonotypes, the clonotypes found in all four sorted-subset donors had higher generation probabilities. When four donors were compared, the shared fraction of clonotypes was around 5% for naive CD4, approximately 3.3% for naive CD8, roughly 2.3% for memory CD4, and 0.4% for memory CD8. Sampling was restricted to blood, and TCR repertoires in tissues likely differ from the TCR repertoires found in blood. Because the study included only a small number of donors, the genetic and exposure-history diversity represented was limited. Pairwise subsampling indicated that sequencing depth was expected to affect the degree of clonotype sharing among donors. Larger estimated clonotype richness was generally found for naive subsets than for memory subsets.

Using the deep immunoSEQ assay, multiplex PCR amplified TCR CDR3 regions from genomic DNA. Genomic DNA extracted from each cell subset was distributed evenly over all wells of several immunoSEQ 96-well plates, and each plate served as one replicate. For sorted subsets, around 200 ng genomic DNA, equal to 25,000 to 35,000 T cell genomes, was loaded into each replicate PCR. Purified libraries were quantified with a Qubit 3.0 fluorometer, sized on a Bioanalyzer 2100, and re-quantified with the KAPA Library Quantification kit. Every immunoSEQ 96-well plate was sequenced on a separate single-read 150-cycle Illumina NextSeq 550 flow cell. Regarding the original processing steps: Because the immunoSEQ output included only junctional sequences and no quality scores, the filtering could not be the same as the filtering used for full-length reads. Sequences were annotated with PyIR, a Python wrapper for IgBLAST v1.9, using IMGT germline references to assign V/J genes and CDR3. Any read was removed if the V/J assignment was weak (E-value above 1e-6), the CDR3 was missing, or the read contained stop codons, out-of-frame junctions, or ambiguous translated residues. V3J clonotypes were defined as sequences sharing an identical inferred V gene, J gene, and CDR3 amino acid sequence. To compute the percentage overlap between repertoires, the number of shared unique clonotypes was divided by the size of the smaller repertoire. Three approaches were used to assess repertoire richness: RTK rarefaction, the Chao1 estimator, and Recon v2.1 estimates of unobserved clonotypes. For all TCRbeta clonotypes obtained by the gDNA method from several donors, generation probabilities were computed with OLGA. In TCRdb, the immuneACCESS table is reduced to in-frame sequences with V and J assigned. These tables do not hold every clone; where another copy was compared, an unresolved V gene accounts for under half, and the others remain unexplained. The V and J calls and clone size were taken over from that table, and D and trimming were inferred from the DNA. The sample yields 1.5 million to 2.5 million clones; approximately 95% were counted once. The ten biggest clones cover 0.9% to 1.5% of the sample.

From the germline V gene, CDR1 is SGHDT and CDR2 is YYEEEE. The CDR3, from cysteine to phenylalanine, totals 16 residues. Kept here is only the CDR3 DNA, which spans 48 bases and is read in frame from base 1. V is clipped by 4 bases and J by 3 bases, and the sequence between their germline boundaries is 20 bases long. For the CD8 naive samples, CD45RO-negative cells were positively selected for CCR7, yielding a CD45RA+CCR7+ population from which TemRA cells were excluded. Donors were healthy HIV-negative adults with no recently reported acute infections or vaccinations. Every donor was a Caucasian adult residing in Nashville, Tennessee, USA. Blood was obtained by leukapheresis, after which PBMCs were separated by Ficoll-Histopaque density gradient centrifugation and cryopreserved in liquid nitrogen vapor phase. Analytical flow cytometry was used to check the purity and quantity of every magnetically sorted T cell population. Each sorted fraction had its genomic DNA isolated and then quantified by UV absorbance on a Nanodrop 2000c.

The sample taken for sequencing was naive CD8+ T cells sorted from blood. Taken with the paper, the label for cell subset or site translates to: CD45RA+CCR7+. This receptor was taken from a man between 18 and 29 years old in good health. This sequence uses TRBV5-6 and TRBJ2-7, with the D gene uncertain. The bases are TGTGCCAGCAGCGCCTGGGAACTCCACCTAAACTACGAGCAGTACTTC. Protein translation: CASSAWELHLNYEQYF.